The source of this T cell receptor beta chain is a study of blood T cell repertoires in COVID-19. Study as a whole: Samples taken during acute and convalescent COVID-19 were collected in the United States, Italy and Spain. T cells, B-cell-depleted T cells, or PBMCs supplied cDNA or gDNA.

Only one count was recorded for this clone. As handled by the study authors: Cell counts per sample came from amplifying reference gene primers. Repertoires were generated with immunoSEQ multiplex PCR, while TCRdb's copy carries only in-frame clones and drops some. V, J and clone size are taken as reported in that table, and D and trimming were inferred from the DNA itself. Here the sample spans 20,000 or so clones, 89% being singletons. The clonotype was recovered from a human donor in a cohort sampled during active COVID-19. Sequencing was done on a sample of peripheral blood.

CDR3 residues: CASSQDLVSQPQHF. The DNA of the CDR3 is TGTGCCAGCAGCCAAGATCTTGTGAGTCAGCCCCAGCATTTT. The chain combines TRBV3-1 (or the pseudogene TRBV3-2) with TRBJ1-5; D call uncertain. Germline assignment: CDR1 LGHDT and CDR2 YNNKEL (reference sequence). This CDR3 region has 14 residues. The V end lost 0 bases, the J end lost 6 bases, and 9 bases lay between the germline ends.